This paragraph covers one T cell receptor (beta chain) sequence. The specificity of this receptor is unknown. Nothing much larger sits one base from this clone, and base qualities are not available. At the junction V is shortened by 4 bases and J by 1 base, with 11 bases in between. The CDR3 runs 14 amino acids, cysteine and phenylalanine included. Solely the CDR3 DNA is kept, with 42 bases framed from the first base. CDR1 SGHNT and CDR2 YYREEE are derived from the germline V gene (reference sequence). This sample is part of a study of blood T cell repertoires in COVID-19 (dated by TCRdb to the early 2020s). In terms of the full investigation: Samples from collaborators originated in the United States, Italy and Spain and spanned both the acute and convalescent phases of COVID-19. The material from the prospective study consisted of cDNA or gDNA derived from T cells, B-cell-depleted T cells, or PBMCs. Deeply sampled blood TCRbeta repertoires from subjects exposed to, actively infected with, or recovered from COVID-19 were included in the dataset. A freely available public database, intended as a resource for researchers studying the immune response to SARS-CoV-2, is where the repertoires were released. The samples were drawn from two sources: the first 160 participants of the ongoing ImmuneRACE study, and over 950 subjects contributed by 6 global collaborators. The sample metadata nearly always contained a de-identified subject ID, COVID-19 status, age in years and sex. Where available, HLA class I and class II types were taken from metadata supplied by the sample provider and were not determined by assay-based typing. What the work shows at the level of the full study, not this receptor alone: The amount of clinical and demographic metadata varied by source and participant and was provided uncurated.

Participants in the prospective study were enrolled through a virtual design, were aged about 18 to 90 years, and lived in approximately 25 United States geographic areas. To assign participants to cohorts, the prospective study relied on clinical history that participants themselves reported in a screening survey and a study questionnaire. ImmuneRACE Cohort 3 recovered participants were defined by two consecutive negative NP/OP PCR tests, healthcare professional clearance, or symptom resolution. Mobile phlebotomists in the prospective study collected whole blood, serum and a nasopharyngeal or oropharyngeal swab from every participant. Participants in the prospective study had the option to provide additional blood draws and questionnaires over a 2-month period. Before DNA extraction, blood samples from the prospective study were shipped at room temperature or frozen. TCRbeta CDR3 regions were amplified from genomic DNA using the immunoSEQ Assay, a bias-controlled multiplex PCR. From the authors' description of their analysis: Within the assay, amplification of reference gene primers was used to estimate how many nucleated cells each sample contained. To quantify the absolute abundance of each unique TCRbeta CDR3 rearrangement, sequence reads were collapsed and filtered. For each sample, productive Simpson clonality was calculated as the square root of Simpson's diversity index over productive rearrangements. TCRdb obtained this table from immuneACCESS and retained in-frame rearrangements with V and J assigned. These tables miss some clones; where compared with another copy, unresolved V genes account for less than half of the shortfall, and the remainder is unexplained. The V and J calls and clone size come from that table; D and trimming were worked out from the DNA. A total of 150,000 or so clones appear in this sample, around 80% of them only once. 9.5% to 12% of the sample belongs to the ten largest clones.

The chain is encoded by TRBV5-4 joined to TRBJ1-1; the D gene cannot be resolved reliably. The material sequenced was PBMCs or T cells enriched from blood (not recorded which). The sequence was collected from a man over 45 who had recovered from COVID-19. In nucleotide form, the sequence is TGTGCCAGCAGCCGGGAGAGTAGGAACACTGAAGCTTTCTTT. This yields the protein CASSRESRNTEAFF.